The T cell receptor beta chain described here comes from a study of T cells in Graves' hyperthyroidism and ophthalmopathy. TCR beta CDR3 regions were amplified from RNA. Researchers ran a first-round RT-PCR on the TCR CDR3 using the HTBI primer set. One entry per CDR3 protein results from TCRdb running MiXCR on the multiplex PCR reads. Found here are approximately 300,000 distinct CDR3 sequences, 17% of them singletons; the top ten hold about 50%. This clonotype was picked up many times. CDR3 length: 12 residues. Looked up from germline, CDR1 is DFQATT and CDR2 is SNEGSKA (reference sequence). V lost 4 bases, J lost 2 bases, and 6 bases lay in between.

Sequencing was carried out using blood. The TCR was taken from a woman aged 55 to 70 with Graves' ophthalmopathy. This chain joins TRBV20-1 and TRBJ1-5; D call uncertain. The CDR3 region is CSATIGNQPQHF. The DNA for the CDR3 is TGCAGTGCTACTATTGGCAATCAGCCCCAGCATTTT.